This T cell receptor beta chain came from a study of T cells after yellow fever vaccination. Study-level points and caveats: FACS-sorted repertoires could contain abundant clonotypes contaminating from the bulk population. Overlap between CD4 and CD8 compartments was detected for a small share of clonotypes.

This clonotype showed up just a few times. Its antigen is currently unknown. Trimming shortened V by 3 bases and J by 5 bases, and 9 bases separated the two germline ends. The CDR3 extends over 13 amino acids. The germline V gene has CDR1 KGHSH and CDR2 LQKENI. TCRdb reprocessed the 5' RACE reads with MiXCR, giving one entry per CDR3 protein. The sample has more than 250,000 distinct CDR3 sequences, around 6.8% seen once. This specimen was PBMCs, taken 35 to 50 days after the first yellow fever vaccination. The rearrangement links TRBV18 to TRBJ2-3, with D perhaps being TRBD1 or TRBD2 (5 bases each). This clonotype was sampled from a man younger than 30 who received the YFV17D yellow fever vaccine. CDR3 in DNA: TGTGCCAGCTCACCCGGGACGGTAGATACGCAGTATTTT. It specifies CASSPGTVDTQYF. Variable domain in full (rest from reference TRBV18 and TRBJ2-3): NAGVMQNPRHLVRRRGQEARLRCSPMKGHSHVYWYRQLPEEGLKFMVYLQKENIIDESGMPKERFSAEFPKEGPSILRIQQVVRGDSAAYFCASSPGTVDTQYFGPGTRLTVL.